These 5 T cell receptor beta chains were all obtained from the same sample, sequenced in a study of OX40 agonist ivuxolimab in advanced cancers. Profiling relied on immunoSEQ multiplex PCR, and the TCRdb table lists in-frame clones only, not all of them. Among approximately 100,000 clones listed, just over 90% were seen once. The sequences come from CD4+ or CD8+ T cells sorted from blood, collected in a trial of the OX40 agonist ivuxolimab. The receptors derive from an adult with an advanced solid tumor such as melanoma, head and neck, liver or kidney cancer.

This chain connects TRBV5-1 to TRBJ2-3; no clear D gene. Between the trimmed V and J ends, which lost 5 bases and 2 bases, there was a span of 6 bases. The germline gives CDR1 SGHRS, CDR2 YFSETQ. This CDR3 has 12 amino acids. This CDR3 is CASRSDTDTQYF. The CDR3 DNA follows: TGCGCCAGCAGAAGCGACACAGATACGCAGTATTTT. Filled out from reference TRBV5-1 and TRBJ2-3, the complete variable domain reads KAGVTQTPRYLIKTRGQQVTLSCSPISGHRSVSWYQQTPGQGLQFLFEYFSETQRNKGNFPGRFSGRQFSNSRSEMNVSTLELGDSALYLCASRSDTDTQYFGPGTRLTVL.

The chain recombines TRBV4-3 with TRBJ2-3; no firm D call. The CDR3 sequence is 16 residues long. The germline V and J ends were trimmed by 0 bases and 7 bases, with 17 bases remaining between them. The germline V gene encodes CDR1 LGHNA and CDR2 YSLEER. The CDR3 is CASSQDGLVPTNTQYF. The CDR3 DNA is TGCGCCAGCAGCCAAGATGGTCTAGTACCCACGAATACGCAGTATTTT.

The chain uses TRBV13 and TRBJ2-7, with D possibly being TRBD1 (6 bases). CDR1 is PRHDT, CDR2 FYEKMQ, per germline (reference sequence). Deletions cut 5 bases from V and 0 bases from J, with 23 bases between. The CDR3 length is 18 residues. The CDR3: CASSPGTPGEQISYEQYF. For the CDR3, the DNA is TGTGCCAGCAGCCCCGGGACACCCGGGGAACAAATCTCCTACGAGCAGTACTTC.

This rearrangement joins TRBV14 to TRBJ1-1; D is possibly TRBD1 (5 bases). This CDR3 is 16 amino acids long. The V end lost 1 base, the J end lost 0 bases, and 12 bases lay between the germline ends. Germline assignment: CDR1 SGHDN and CDR2 FVKESK. CDR3 DNA: TGTGCCAGCAGCCAAGCCGGGGCGGGATTGAACACTGAAGCTTTCTTT. Its translation: CASSQAGAGLNTEAFF.

The V and J genes are TRBV7-8 and TRBJ2-4; TRBD2 aligns across 9 bases. The CDR3 is 15 amino acids. CDR1 SGHVS and CDR2 FQNEAQ come from the germline V gene. With 5 bases clipped from V and 7 bases from J, the junction kept 9 bases outside the gene matches. CDR3 amino acids: CASSGPLAGRNIQYF. The CDR3 region has the DNA TGTGCCAGCAGCGGGCCACTAGCGGGCAGGAACATTCAGTACTTC. Together with reference TRBV7-8 and TRBJ2-4, the CDR3 gives the full variable domain: GAGVSQSPRYKVAKRGQDVALRCDPISGHVSLFWYQQALGQGPEFLTYFQNEAQLDKSGLPSDRFFAERPEGSVSTLKIQRTQQEDSAVYLCASSGPLAGRNIQYFGAGTRLSVL.